These 3 T cell receptor beta chains were all obtained from the same sample, sequenced in a study of blood T cells in healthy people across ages. The second PCR ran about 6 to 12 cycles with a sample-barcoded 5' primer and J-beta primers. TCRdb redid the calling of the 5' RACE reads with MiXCR, one entry per CDR3 protein. The sample shows roughly 1,100,000 distinct CDR3 sequences, almost 25% of them seen only once. These data were also filed under a second study, of T cells of mothers and their children.

The sample consisted of blood. Receptor source: a girl aged 2 to 10 in good health.

V is TRBV5-1 and J is TRBJ2-2; D ambiguous. Trimming cost V 5 bases and J 6 bases, with 5 bases left between them. Germline V gene data show CDR1 as SGHRS and CDR2 as YFSETQ. CDR3 size: 11 residues. The CDR3 DNA reads as TGCGCCAGCAGATCTGCCGGGGAGCTGTTTTTT. It codes for CASRSAGELFF.

In this sample, this clonotype turned up a few times. V gene TRBV12-3 or TRBV12-4 combines with J gene TRBJ2-7; TRBD1 or TRBD2 may be the D gene (5 bases each). V lost 4 bases, J lost 3 bases, and 22 bases lay in between. The CDR3 extends over 17 amino acids. The CDR3, as DNA: TGTGCCAGCAGTTCCAGGGACCCTCTGTCGACTCACTACGAGCAGTACTTC. Its protein product is CASSSRDPLSTHYEQYF.

In this sample, this clonotype turned up many times. This sequence joins TRBV4-1 and TRBJ2-3; either TRBD1 or TRBD2 may supply D (6 bases each). From germline, CDR1 is MGHRA and CDR2 YSYEKL. V shed 4 bases and J shed 4 bases, with 21 bases lying between them. There are 17 residues in the CDR3. CDR3 bases: TGCGCCAGCAGCCGCTGGGGGGCAGAAGGAGTGTCAGATACGCAGTATTTT. Encoded protein: CASSRWGAEGVSDTQYF.